Listed below are T cell receptor beta chains from one sample, sequenced in a study of cytomegalovirus exposure and HLA in healthy donors. Only in-frame clones appear in the TCRdb table, and some are missing; sequencing was by immunoSEQ multiplex PCR. The sample data list approximately 80,000 clones. Sequencing input: PBMCs. The receptors were gathered from a man between 18 and 35 years old in good health and CMV-seropositive. CDR3s include the opening cysteine and the closing phenylalanine or tryptophan. The order of the fields is V gene, J gene, CDR3 protein.

v_gene: TRBV19; j_gene: TRBJ1-2; CDR3aa: CASSIPGPNVYGYTF
v_gene: TRBV19; j_gene: TRBJ2-3; CDR3aa: CASSIHRTSTDTQYF
v_gene: TRBV6-5; j_gene: TRBJ2-1; CDR3aa: CASRISGEAYNEQFF
v_gene: TRBV11-2; j_gene: TRBJ2-5; CDR3aa: CASSLGAQETQYF
v_gene: TRBV6-1; j_gene: TRBJ1-5; CDR3aa: CVSSDRVNNQPQHF
v_gene: TRBV5-1; j_gene: TRBJ2-7; CDR3aa: CASSLSSGSRYEQYF
v_gene: TRBV28; j_gene: TRBJ2-6; CDR3aa: CASSLDSLSGANVLTF
v_gene: TRBV5-1; j_gene: TRBJ2-7; CDR3aa: CASSVDRADSYEQYF
v_gene: TRBV7-2; j_gene: TRBJ2-5; CDR3aa: CASSLAGQAGETQYF
v_gene: TRBV4-1; j_gene: TRBJ1-5; CDR3aa: CASSHGRTGGANQPQHF
v_gene: TRBV19; j_gene: TRBJ1-6; CDR3aa: CASSRLQGRSDSPLHF
v_gene: TRBV19; j_gene: TRBJ1-2; CDR3aa: CASSMTGNYGYTF
v_gene: TRBV9; j_gene: TRBJ2-3; CDR3aa: CASSFASGADTQYF
v_gene: TRBV4-2; j_gene: TRBJ2-1; CDR3aa: CASSQDRDTSYNEQFF
v_gene: TRBV7-8; j_gene: TRBJ1-1; CDR3aa: CASSPQGIKAFF
v_gene: TRBV6-6; j_gene: TRBJ1-2; CDR3aa: CASSYTNPTVNYGYTF
v_gene: TRBV18; j_gene: TRBJ2-3; CDR3aa: CASSPGLGPDTQYF
v_gene: TRBV5-8; j_gene: TRBJ2-1; CDR3aa: CASSWRGLASYNEQFF
v_gene: TRBV27; j_gene: TRBJ1-2; CDR3aa: CASSLYPGGAPYGYTF
v_gene: TRBV6-4; j_gene: TRBJ2-3; CDR3aa: CASSAGVHSTDTQYF
v_gene: TRBV28; j_gene: TRBJ2-7; CDR3aa: CASNQPGLEMYEQYF
v_gene: TRBV7-9; j_gene: TRBJ2-3; CDR3aa: CASRLTGGKDTQYF
v_gene: TRBV9; j_gene: TRBJ2-2; CDR3aa: CASNPSDAGELFF
v_gene: TRBV6-1; j_gene: TRBJ1-2; CDR3aa: CASSGWGQGEEANYGYTF
v_gene: TRBV2; j_gene: TRBJ1-1; CDR3aa: CASSEIRATSEAFF
v_gene: TRBV13; j_gene: TRBJ2-1; CDR3aa: CASSMRTSGEKQFF
v_gene: TRBV6-5; j_gene: TRBJ2-2; CDR3aa: CATGRGRTGELFF
v_gene: TRBV6-6; j_gene: TRBJ2-2; CDR3aa: CASNREGTGELFF
v_gene: TRBV28; j_gene: TRBJ1-6; CDR3aa: CASSPRDRQSPLHF
v_gene: TRBV6-1; j_gene: TRBJ2-7; CDR3aa: CASSEEGTGGYEQYF
v_gene: TRBV7-9; j_gene: TRBJ2-1; CDR3aa: CASSQNNEQFF
v_gene: TRBV7-9; j_gene: TRBJ1-1; CDR3aa: CASSPSGVLNTEAFF
v_gene: TRBV28; j_gene: TRBJ2-7; CDR3aa: CASSLNPWAGLSYEQYF
v_gene: TRBV7-3; j_gene: TRBJ1-6; CDR3aa: CASSLRQGMVSPLHF
v_gene: TRBV18; j_gene: TRBJ2-5; CDR3aa: CASSPQGGRQETQYF
v_gene: TRBV28; j_gene: TRBJ2-1; CDR3aa: CASGGSAYNEQFF
v_gene: TRBV19; j_gene: TRBJ2-1; CDR3aa: CASSLYNEQFF
v_gene: TRBV4-1; j_gene: TRBJ2-3; CDR3aa: CASSQDHPGGYTDTQYF
v_gene: TRBV4-1; j_gene: TRBJ1-3; CDR3aa: CASSPWSGTRNTIYF
v_gene: TRBV27; j_gene: TRBJ2-7; CDR3aa: CASSLFLAGGPDEQYF
v_gene: TRBV5-1; j_gene: TRBJ2-2; CDR3aa: CASTLAGSGELFF
v_gene: TRBV7-9; j_gene: TRBJ1-1; CDR3aa: CASSSLFRNTEAFF
v_gene: TRBV2; j_gene: TRBJ2-5; CDR3aa: CASSDGKGLQETQYF
v_gene: TRBV6-5; j_gene: TRBJ2-1; CDR3aa: CASSSASGGAGEQFF
v_gene: TRBV7-3; j_gene: TRBJ2-7; CDR3aa: CASSLRGDPSYEQYF
v_gene: TRBV27; j_gene: TRBJ2-7; CDR3aa: CASRSYRGRQYF
v_gene: TRBV6-6; j_gene: TRBJ1-6; CDR3aa: CASGGKGNSPLHF
v_gene: TRBV6-1; j_gene: TRBJ2-5; CDR3aa: CASSEDRRGGAVETQYF
v_gene: TRBV19; j_gene: TRBJ1-2; CDR3aa: CASSILGGDRASANTF
v_gene: TRBV19; j_gene: TRBJ2-7; CDR3aa: CASSTAGTPYEQYF
v_gene: TRBV2; j_gene: TRBJ2-7; CDR3aa: CASNARSYEQYF
v_gene: TRBV6-5; j_gene: TRBJ2-1; CDR3aa: CASSYSGREGDNEQFF
v_gene: TRBV18; j_gene: TRBJ2-3; CDR3aa: CASSPAASSGRARIDTQYF
v_gene: TRBV18; j_gene: TRBJ2-5; CDR3aa: CASSPIEDRGVETQYF
v_gene: TRBV27; j_gene: TRBJ2-7; CDR3aa: CASSLGLAAIEQYF
v_gene: TRBV5-5; j_gene: TRBJ2-5; CDR3aa: CASTSNRTPIGQYF
v_gene: TRBV19; j_gene: TRBJ1-5; CDR3aa: CASSISPGTGSTVHF
v_gene: TRBV28; j_gene: TRBJ2-7; CDR3aa: CASNIAGGRYEQYF
v_gene: TRBV9; j_gene: TRBJ1-1; CDR3aa: CASSVGGAGTEAFF
v_gene: TRBV5-4; j_gene: TRBJ2-7; CDR3aa: CASSPRPAGQGVNEQYF